In this sample, the clone carrying this T cell receptor (beta chain) turned up once. The antigen is unknown. Clones were read by immunoSEQ multiplex PCR, and TCRdb kept only the in-frame ones, dropping some. The sample consists of over 2,500 clones, approximately 54% of them appearing once. The germline V gene has CDR1 SGHTA and CDR2 FQGNSA. Trimming took 2 bases from V and 2 from J, leaving 2 bases between them. CDR3 length: 12 amino acids. This sample was included in a study of siplizumab effects on memory and regulatory T cells. Study background: Mixed lymphocyte reactions were matched in twos, containing siplizumab at roughly 1 ug/mL or lacking drug. Notes on the study in general: No functional test confirmed suppression by proliferating siplizumab-culture Tregs. The alloresponse seemed to draw substantially on naive T cells, which appeared more diverse than memory cells.

As described, mixed lymphocyte reaction cells underwent coculture at 37°C for a duration of more than five days. The sequenced sample consisted of CFSE-low (dividing) CD4+ T cells sorted from an allogeneic mixed lymphocyte reaction. The receptor comes from a human donor in good health; the cells came from an allogeneic mixed lymphocyte reaction. The chain is built from TRBV7-2 and TRBJ2-3; D is ambiguous. The CDR3 protein is CASSLITDTQYF. CDR3 bases: TGTGCCAGCAGCTTAATCACAGATACGCAGTATTTT. Filled out from reference TRBV7-2 and TRBJ2-3, the complete variable domain reads GAGVSQSPSNKVTEKGKDVELRCDPISGHTALYWYRQSLGQGLEFLIYFQGNSAPDKSGLPSDRFSAERTGGSVSTLTIQRTQQEDSAVYLCASSLITDTQYFGPGTRLTVL.